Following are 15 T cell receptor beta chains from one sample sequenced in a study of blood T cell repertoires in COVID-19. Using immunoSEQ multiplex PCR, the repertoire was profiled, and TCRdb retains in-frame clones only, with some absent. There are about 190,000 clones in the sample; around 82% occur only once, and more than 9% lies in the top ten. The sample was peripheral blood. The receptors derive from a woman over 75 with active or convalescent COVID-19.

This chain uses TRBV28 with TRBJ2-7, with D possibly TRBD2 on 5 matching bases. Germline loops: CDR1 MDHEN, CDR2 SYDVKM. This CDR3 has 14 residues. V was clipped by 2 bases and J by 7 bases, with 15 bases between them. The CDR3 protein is CASSLDYPWREQYF. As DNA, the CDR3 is TGTGCCAGCAGTTTAGACTACCCTTGGCGTGAGCAGTACTTC.

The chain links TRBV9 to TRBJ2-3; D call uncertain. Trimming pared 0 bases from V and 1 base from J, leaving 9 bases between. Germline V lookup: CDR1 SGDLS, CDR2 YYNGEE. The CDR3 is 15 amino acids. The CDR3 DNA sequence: TGTGCCAGCAGCGTAGTTGCAGGTCGCACAGATACGCAGTATTTT. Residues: CASSVVAGRTDTQYF. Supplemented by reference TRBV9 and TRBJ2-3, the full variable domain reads DSGVTQTPKHLITATGQRVTLRCSPRSGDLSVYWYQQSLDQGLQFLIQYYNGEERAKGNILERFSAQQFPDLHSELNLSSLELGDSALYFCASSVVAGRTDTQYFGPGTRLTVL.

CDR3 loop: CASSVGPEGRYEQYF. In nucleotides, the CDR3 is TGTGCCAGCAGCGTAGGTCCGGAGGGCCGCTACGAGCAGTACTTC. The chain is built from TRBV9 and TRBJ2-7; a weak D match, TRBD2 (6 bases). The CDR3 consists of 15 residues. Trimming pared 0 bases from V and 3 bases from J, leaving 13 bases between. The germline V gene encodes CDR1 SGDLS and CDR2 YYNGEE.

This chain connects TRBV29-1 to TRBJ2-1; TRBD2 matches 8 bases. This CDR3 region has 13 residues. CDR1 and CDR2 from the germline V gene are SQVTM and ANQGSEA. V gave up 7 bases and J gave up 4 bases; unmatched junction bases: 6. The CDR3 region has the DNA TGCAGCGGCGGGGGGATGGGATACAATGAGCAGTTCTTC. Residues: CSGGGMGYNEQFF.

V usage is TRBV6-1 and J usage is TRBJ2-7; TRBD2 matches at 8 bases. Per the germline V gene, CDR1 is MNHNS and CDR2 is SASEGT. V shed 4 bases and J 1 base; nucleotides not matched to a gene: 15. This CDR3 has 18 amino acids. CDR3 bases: TGTGCCAGCAGTGGAGTCACCGGCGGGGGGCGACGGTCCTACGAGCAGTACTTC. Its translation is CASSGVTGGGRRSYEQYF.

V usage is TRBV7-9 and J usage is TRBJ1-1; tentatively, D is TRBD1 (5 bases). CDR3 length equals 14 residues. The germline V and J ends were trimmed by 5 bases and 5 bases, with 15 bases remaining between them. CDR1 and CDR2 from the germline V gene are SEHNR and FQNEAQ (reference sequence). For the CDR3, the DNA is TGTGCCAGCAGCCCAAACCGGGGGGGAACTGAAGCTTTCTTT. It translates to CASSPNRGGTEAFF.

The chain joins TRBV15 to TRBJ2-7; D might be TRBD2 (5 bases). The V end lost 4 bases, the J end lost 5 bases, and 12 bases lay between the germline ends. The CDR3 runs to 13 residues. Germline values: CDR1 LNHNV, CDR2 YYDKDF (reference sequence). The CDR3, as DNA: TGTGCCACCAGCACGATAGGGAGCCACGAGCAGTACTTC. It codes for CATSTIGSHEQYF.

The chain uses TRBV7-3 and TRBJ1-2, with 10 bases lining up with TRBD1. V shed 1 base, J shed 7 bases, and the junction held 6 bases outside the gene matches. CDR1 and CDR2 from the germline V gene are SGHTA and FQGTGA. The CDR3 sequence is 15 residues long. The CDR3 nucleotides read TGTGCCAGCAGCTTAAGAGGGACAGGGGTTATTGGCTACACCTTC. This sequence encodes CASSLRGTGVIGYTF.

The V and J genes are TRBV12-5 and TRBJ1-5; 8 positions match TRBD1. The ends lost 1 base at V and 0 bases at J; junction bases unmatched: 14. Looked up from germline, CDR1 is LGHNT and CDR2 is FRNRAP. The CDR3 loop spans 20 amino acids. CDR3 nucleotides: TGTGCTAGTGGTTTGGGCATGCAATCGGACAGGGTGTATAGCAATCAGCCCCAGCATTTT. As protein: CASGLGMQSDRVYSNQPQHF.

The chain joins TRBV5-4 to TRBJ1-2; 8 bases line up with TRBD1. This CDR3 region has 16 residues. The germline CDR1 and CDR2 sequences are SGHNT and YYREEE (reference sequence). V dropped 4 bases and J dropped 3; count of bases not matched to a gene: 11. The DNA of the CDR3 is TGTGCCAGCAGCACATACGGACAGGGCTCGGACTATGGCTACACCTTC. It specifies CASSTYGQGSDYGYTF.

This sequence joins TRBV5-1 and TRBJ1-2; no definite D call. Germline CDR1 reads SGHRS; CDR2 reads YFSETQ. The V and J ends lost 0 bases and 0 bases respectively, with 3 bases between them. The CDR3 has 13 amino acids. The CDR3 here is CASSLAANYGYTF. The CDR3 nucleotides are TGCGCCAGCAGCTTGGCGGCTAACTATGGCTACACCTTC.

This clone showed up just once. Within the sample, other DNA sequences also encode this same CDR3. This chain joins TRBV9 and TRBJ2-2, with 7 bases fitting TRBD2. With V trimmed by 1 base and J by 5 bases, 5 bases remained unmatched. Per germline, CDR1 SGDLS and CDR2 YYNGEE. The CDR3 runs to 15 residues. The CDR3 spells CASSVLQGGTGELFF. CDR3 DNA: TGTGCCAGCAGCGTATTGCAGGGAGGGACCGGGGAGCTGTTTTTT. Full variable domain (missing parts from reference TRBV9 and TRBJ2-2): DSGVTQTPKHLITATGQRVTLRCSPRSGDLSVYWYQQSLDQGLQFLIQYYNGEERAKGNILERFSAQQFPDLHSELNLSSLELGDSALYFCASSVLQGGTGELFFGEGSRLTVL.

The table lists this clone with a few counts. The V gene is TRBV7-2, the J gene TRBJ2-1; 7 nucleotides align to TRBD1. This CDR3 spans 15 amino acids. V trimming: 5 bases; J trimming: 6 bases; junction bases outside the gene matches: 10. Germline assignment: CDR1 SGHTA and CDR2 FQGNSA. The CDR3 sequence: CASSLRAGTANEQFF. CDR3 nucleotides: TGTGCCAGCAGCCTTAGAGCCGGGACAGCCAATGAGCAGTTCTTC.

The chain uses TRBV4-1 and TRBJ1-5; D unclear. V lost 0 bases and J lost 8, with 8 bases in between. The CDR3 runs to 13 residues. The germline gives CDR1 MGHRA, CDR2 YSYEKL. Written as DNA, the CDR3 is TGCGCCAGCAGCCAAGATCGTCTAAAGCCCCAGCATTTT. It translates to CASSQDRLKPQHF.

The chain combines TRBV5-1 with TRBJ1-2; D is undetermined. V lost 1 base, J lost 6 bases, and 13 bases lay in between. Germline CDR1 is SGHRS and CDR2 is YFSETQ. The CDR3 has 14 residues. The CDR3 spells CASSLQESADGYTF. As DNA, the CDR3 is TGCGCCAGCAGCTTGCAGGAATCGGCAGATGGCTACACCTTC.